The clone carrying this T cell receptor (beta chain) was counted only a few times. Its specificity is unknown. TCRdb ran MiXCR on the reads and lists one entry per CDR3 protein. This table has some 130,000 distinct CDR3 sequences, around 30% appearing once. This entry comes from a study of T cell repertoires in cytomegalovirus infection. Study-level information: Public signatures in TCR beta pointed to CMV infection and matching HLA type. General study findings and limits: HLA-C-restricted CMV clonotypes gave the most frequent clonotype in two of eight donors. Cumulative public TCR beta family frequency identified CMV carriers with the relevant HLA.

V was cut by 1 base and J by 7 bases, with 8 bases left in between. CDR3 size: 12 residues. Germline V gives CDR1 MGHRA, CDR2 YSYEKL. The genes are TRBV4-1 and TRBJ2-7; the D is unclear. The TCR was taken from a human donor in good health (CMV status not recorded). Some clones in this sample may be carry-over from other donors' samples. The source material was CD8+ T cells from cultured PBMCs, sampled from culture after CMV antigen stimulation. The CDR3 nucleotides are TGCGCCAGCAGCCAAGTAGGCCAGGAGCAGTACTTC. This translates into CASSQVGQEQYF.